The 17 T cell receptor beta chains below were found in one sample sequenced in a study of blood T cell repertoires in COVID-19. Generated by immunoSEQ multiplex PCR, the TCRdb table keeps only in-frame clones and is missing some. The profile covers more than 150,000 clones, with roughly 80% appearing a single time and around 12% taken by the ten largest. The sample taken for sequencing was peripheral blood. The receptors originated from a woman of 80 years or more with COVID-19, enrolled during active disease.

CDR3 nucleotide sequence: TGTGCCACACTAGCGGAGACCTTCTCCTACAATGAGCAGTTCTTC. Translation gives CATLAETFSYNEQFF. This rearrangement joins TRBV6-1 to TRBJ2-1; 8 positions agree with TRBD2. The CDR3 has 15 amino acids. Germline V gene data show CDR1 as MNHNS and CDR2 as SASEGT. Germline trimming cut 10 bases from V and 0 bases from J; bases unmatched to any gene: 8.

V is TRBV10-3 and J is TRBJ1-5, with D hard to call. V was clipped by 2 bases and J by 7 bases, with 6 bases between them. Germline values: CDR1 ENHRY, CDR2 SYGVKD. The CDR3 covers 12 residues. The CDR3 protein is CAISELEQPQHF. CDR3 nucleotides: TGTGCCATCAGTGAGCTCGAGCAGCCCCAGCATTTT.

This chain connects TRBV5-8 to TRBJ1-4; perhaps TRBD1 as D (5 bases). This CDR3 has 16 amino acids. Germline V lookup: CDR1 SGHTS, CDR2 YDEGEE. Deletions cut 1 base from V and 8 bases from J, with 18 bases between. For the CDR3, the DNA is TGTGCCAGCAGCTTGATGAGTGTCGGGGGACCAGAAAAACTGTTTTTT. Translated, it gives CASSLMSVGGPEKLFF. The variable domain in full, with the rest retrieved from reference TRBV5-8 and TRBJ1-4, is EAGVTQSPTHLIKTRGQQATLRCSPISGHTSVYWYQQALGLGLQFLLWYDEGEERNRGNFPPRFSGRQFPNYSSELNVNALELEDSALYLCASSLMSVGGPEKLFFGSGTQLSVL.

This chain links TRBV18 with TRBJ2-1; D possibly corresponds to TRBD2 (5 bases). CDR3 length equals 14 residues. V lost 5 bases and J 7 bases, leaving 15 bases between the germline ends. CDR1 is KGHSH and CDR2 is LQKENI in the germline V gene. The DNA for the CDR3 is TGTGCCAGCTCAAGGGCAAGTCGGGGAAATGAGCAGTTCTTC. Translation gives CASSRASRGNEQFF.

This clone has just one count. The V and J genes are TRBV9 and TRBJ2-3; TRBD1 matches at 7 bases. The CDR3 covers 15 residues. J gave up 4 bases and V 4 bases, and 9 bases lay outside the gene matches. From germline, CDR1 is SGDLS and CDR2 YYNGEE. CDR3 bases: TGTGCCAGCAGCCCTCTGACAGGGTTTGCAGATACGCAGTATTTT. The encoded protein is CASSPLTGFADTQYF. The whole variable domain, remainder taken from reference TRBV9 and TRBJ2-3, is DSGVTQTPKHLITATGQRVTLRCSPRSGDLSVYWYQQSLDQGLQFLIQYYNGEERAKGNILERFSAQQFPDLHSELNLSSLELGDSALYFCASSPLTGFADTQYFGPGTRLTVL.

The table lists this clone with a count of one. This chain connects TRBV7-2 to TRBJ2-5, with 13 bases lining up with TRBD2. Germline CDR1 SGHTA, CDR2 FQGNSA. The CDR3 totals 16 residues. Unmatched junction bases numbered 8, after V lost 5 bases and J lost 5 bases. CDR3 coding DNA: TGTGCCAGCAGCCCCAGGACTAGCGGGAGAGGGGAGACCCAGTACTTC. This translates into CASSPRTSGRGETQYF.

The J gene is TRBJ1-2, the V gene TRBV11-2, with 8 nucleotides matching TRBD1. This CDR3 is 16 amino acids long. With 0 bases clipped from V and 7 bases from J, the junction kept 10 bases outside the gene matches. Germline V lookup: CDR1 SGHAT, CDR2 FQNNGV. The CDR3 region is CASSLDLMQGAFGYTF. In DNA, the CDR3 is TGTGCCAGCAGCTTAGATCTTATGCAGGGGGCGTTTGGCTACACCTTC. The full variable domain, completed using reference TRBV11-2 and TRBJ1-2, is EAGVAQSPRYKIIEKRQSVAFWCNPISGHATLYWYQQILGQGPKLLIQFQNNGVVDDSQLPKDRFSAERLKGVDSTLKIQPAKLEDSAVYLCASSLDLMQGAFGYTFGSGTRLTVV.

The genes are TRBV5-1 and TRBJ2-4; 10 bases match TRBD2. Germline V gives CDR1 SGHRS, CDR2 YFSETQ. J lost 0 bases, V lost 2 bases, and 2 bases had no gene match. The CDR3 consists of 16 residues. CDR3 protein: CASSLLAGLAKNIQYF. For the CDR3, the DNA is TGCGCCAGCAGCTTACTAGCGGGACTAGCCAAAAACATTCAGTACTTC.

The chain carries TRBV5-1 and TRBJ2-6, with TRBD2 matching over 8 bases. The CDR3 length is 16 residues. V lost 4 bases, J lost 0 bases, and 3 bases stayed unmatched. The germline V gene has CDR1 SGHRS and CDR2 YFSETQ. The CDR3 nucleotides read TGCGCCAGCAGCCCGGGAGGGAGCTCTGGGGCCAACGTCCTGACTTTC. Amino acid sequence: CASSPGGSSGANVLTF.

The chain joins TRBV7-8 to TRBJ1-3, with D uncertain. With 1 base removed from V and 3 bases from J, the gap between germline ends came to 13 bases. The CDR3 has 16 residues. Germline CDR1 SGHVS, CDR2 FQNEAQ. CDR3 in DNA: TGTGCCAGCAGCTTAGACAGCTACGAATTTGGAAACACCATATATTTT. This translates into CASSLDSYEFGNTIYF.

CDR3 loop: CSVQGSQAREQYF. In nucleotides, the CDR3 is TGCAGCGTTCAGGGATCTCAAGCTCGGGAGCAGTACTTC. This chain joins TRBV29-1 and TRBJ2-7, with D possibly being TRBD1 (5 bases). Germline V gene lookup returns CDR1 SQVTM and CDR2 ANQGSEA. The CDR3 is 13 amino acids. Trimming removed 5 bases at V and 7 bases at J, with 18 bases between.

This chain uses TRBV24-1 with TRBJ2-3; no reliable D call. The germline V gene encodes CDR1 KGHDR and CDR2 SFDVKD. This CDR3 region has 15 residues. V lost 2 bases, J lost 2 bases, and 10 bases lay in between. This CDR3 is CATSDSRKHTDTQYF. DNA for the CDR3: TGTGCCACCAGTGATTCTAGAAAACACACAGATACGCAGTATTTT.

This clone was observed a few times. The chain combines TRBV7-9 with TRBJ2-7, with 9 bases that match TRBD2. The CDR3 totals 16 residues. Losses at the gene ends were 3 bases for V and 4 bases for J; bases not matched to a gene: 10. Looked up from germline, CDR1 is SEHNR and CDR2 is FQNEAQ (reference sequence). CDR3 in DNA: TGTGCCAGCAGCTTCTTAGCGGGAGCAAATTCGTACGAGCAGTACTTC. Its translation: CASSFLAGANSYEQYF.

The rearrangement uses TRBV10-3 and TRBJ1-5; 9 bases fit TRBD1. This CDR3 comprises 14 residues. The germline CDR1 and CDR2 sequences are ENHRY and SYGVKD. Unmatched junction bases numbered 4, after V lost 2 bases and J lost 8 bases. CDR3 residues: CAISEGTGREPQHF. For the CDR3, the DNA is TGTGCCATCAGTGAGGGGACAGGGCGGGAGCCCCAGCATTTT.

The chain carries TRBV7-2 and TRBJ1-2; TRBD1 agrees at 7 bases. Germline V gene data show CDR1 as SGHTA and CDR2 as FQGNSA. CDR3 length equals 15 residues. V gave up 3 bases and J gave up 3 bases; unmatched junction bases: 7. The CDR3 DNA sequence: TGTGCCAGCAGCTTGACCTACAGGGGAGACTATGGCTACACCTTC. Translated: CASSLTYRGDYGYTF. The variable domain in full, with the rest retrieved from reference TRBV7-2 and TRBJ1-2, is GAGVSQSPSNKVTEKGKDVELRCDPISGHTALYWYRQSLGQGLEFLIYFQGNSAPDKSGLPSDRFSAERTGGSVSTLTIQRTQQEDSAVYLCASSLTYRGDYGYTFGSGTRLTVV.

This chain connects TRBV6-5 to TRBJ2-7, with D maybe TRBD1 (6 bases). V was clipped by 8 bases and J by 2 bases, with 16 bases between them. This CDR3 has 14 amino acids. CDR1 and CDR2 (germline): MNHEY, SVGAGI. The CDR3 DNA is TGTGCCAGCGCCAACAGGGCGGGTACCTACGAGCAGTACTTC. Its translation: CASANRAGTYEQYF.

The chain has TRBV4-1 and TRBJ2-1, with 15 nucleotides matching TRBD2. V lost 4 bases to trimming and J lost 6 bases; unmatched junction nucleotides: 1. CDR3 length: 15 amino acids. Germline CDR1 is MGHRA and CDR2 is YSYEKL. CDR3 DNA: TGCGCCAGCAGCCGGGGACTAGCGGGAGGCAATGAGCAGTTCTTC. This translates into CASSRGLAGGNEQFF.